Listed below are T cell receptor beta chains from one sample, sequenced in a study of vaccination effects on CD4 cells after COVID-19. These receptors are not linked to any known antigen. The repertoire was sequenced with immunoSEQ multiplex PCR; TCRdb's copy has only in-frame clones and lacks some. The sample has approximately 9,300 clones; 65% to 80% are singletons. The material was CD4+ T cells from PBMCs cultured without peptide, obtained after COVID-19 vaccination. The receptor set was obtained from a human donor who received a COVID-19 vaccine. The CDR3 runs from the conserved cysteine through the conserved F or W. A D gene is named only where the DNA matches it firmly. Some rows have no size entry. The others give once, few or many, or a class for an expanded clone.

clone_size	j_call	d_call	v_call	cdr3_aa	cdr3_nt
-	TRBJ1-2	-	TRBV5-4	CASSLAYLF	TGTGCCAGCAGCTTGGCTTACCTATTC
once	TRBJ1-2	-	TRBV18	CASSPTVLVDYGYTF	TGTGCCAGCTCACCCACCGTGCTGGTCGACTATGGCTACACCTTC
-	TRBJ2-5	TRBD2	TRBV19	CASSTLAGGETQYF	TGTGCCAGTAGTACCCTAGCGGGAGGAGAGACCCAGTACTTC
-	TRBJ2-7	-	TRBV19	CASSKASAYEQYF	TGTGCCAGTAGTAAAGCCTCGGCCTACGAGCAGTACTTC
-	TRBJ1-5	-	TRBV2	CASSLGEGQPQHF	TGTGCCAGCAGCTTAGGGGAAGGCCAGCCCCAGCATTTT
-	TRBJ1-2	-	TRBV4-1	CASSQGGNSPYGYTF	TGCGCCAGCAGCCAAGGAGGGAACTCGCCCTATGGCTACACCTTC
-	TRBJ1-4	-	TRBV25-1	CASSERWGGEKLFF	TGTGCCAGCAGTGAACGATGGGGAGGAGAAAAACTGTTTTTT
-	TRBJ1-2	-	TRBV7-9	CASSLGNYGYTF	TGTGCCAGCAGCTTAGGGAACTATGGCTACACCTTC
-	TRBJ1-2	TRBD1	TRBV5-1	CASSATGGVYGYTF	TGCGCCAGCAGCGCAACAGGGGGCGTCTATGGCTACACCTTC
-	TRBJ2-7	-	TRBV5-1	CASSLDGAFSYEQYF	TGCGCCAGCAGCTTGGACGGGGCTTTCTCCTACGAGCAGTACTTC
-	TRBJ2-5	-	TRBV9	CASSVGLQETQYF	TGTGCCAGCAGCGTAGGGCTCCAAGAGACCCAGTACTTC